The 27 T cell receptor beta chains given below trace back to one sample, sequenced in a study of blood T cells in healthy people across ages. A second PCR of 7 to 11 cycles used a sample-barcoded 5' primer and a J-beta primer mix. TCRdb re-derived calls from the 5' RACE reads in MiXCR, one entry per CDR3 protein. This sample has over a million distinct CDR3 sequences; less than 45% occur once, and the top ten carry around 4%. Sequences were obtained from blood. Source of these receptors: a woman aged 18-29 years in good health.

The table lists this clonotype with a count of one. This chain links TRBV27 with TRBJ1-1; no definite D call. CDR3 length: 14 residues. CDR1 is MNHEY, CDR2 SMNVEV, per germline (reference sequence). Deletions cut 2 bases from V and 1 base from J, with 8 bases between. CDR3 bases: TGTGCCAGCAGTTTAAGTTGGGCGAACACTGAAGCTTTCTTT. This encodes CASSLSWANTEAFF.

The chain is built from TRBV5-5 and TRBJ2-2; 8 positions match TRBD1. The CDR3 is 16 residues long. Germline CDR1 SGHKS, CDR2 YYEKEE (reference sequence). The junction had 7 bases not matched to a gene; V was cut back by 4 bases and J by 2 bases. Here the CDR3 DNA reads TGTGCCAGCAGCCCTCGACAGGGGCGAAACACCGGGGAGCTGTTTTTT. This sequence encodes CASSPRQGRNTGELFF.

The genes are TRBV2 and TRBJ1-2; TRBD1 is a possible D gene (6 bases). Germline CDR1 reads SNHLY; CDR2 reads FYNNEI. This CDR3 has 13 residues. With 9 bases removed from V and 3 bases from J, the gap between germline ends came to 14 bases. CDR3 coding DNA: TGTGCCAGTCAGGGGAGGGTTGACTATGGCTACACCTTC. The encoded protein is CASQGRVDYGYTF.

This clonotype has just a few counts. The V call is TRBV4-1, the J call TRBJ2-7; D may be TRBD2 (6 bases). The CDR3 consists of 15 residues. Trimming removed 0 bases at V and 4 bases at J, with 13 bases between. Per the germline V gene, CDR1 is MGHRA and CDR2 is YSYEKL. The CDR3 reads CASSQDSLEGYEQYF. The CDR3 coding sequence is TGCGCCAGCAGCCAAGATAGCCTGGAGGGGTACGAGCAGTACTTC.

J is TRBJ2-1 and V is TRBV7-3; D gene uncertain. The V and J ends lost 4 bases and 5 bases respectively, with 9 bases between them. Germline values: CDR1 SGHTA, CDR2 FQGTGA. This CDR3 contains 13 residues. CDR3 loop: CASSSPGHNEQFF. DNA for the CDR3: TGTGCCAGCAGCTCCCCCGGCCACAATGAGCAGTTCTTC.

This rearrangement joins TRBV7-9 to TRBJ2-7; no firm D call. Trimming stripped 3 bases from V and 0 bases from J, with 15 bases between. The CDR3 sequence is 16 residues long. Germline V gives CDR1 SEHNR, CDR2 FQNEAQ (reference sequence). CDR3 DNA sequence: TGTGCCAGCAGCTTCTCCTCACACGAAAGCTCCTACGAGCAGTACTTC. It translates to CASSFSSHESSYEQYF. Complete variable domain (other parts from reference TRBV7-9 and TRBJ2-7): DTGVSQNPRHKITKRGQNVTFRCDPISEHNRLYWYRQTLGQGPEFLTYFQNEAQLEKSRLLSDRFSAERPKGSFSTLEIQRTEQGDSAMYLCASSFSSHESSYEQYFGPGTRLTVT.

This clonotype appeared a single time. The V and J genes are TRBV12-3 or TRBV12-4 and TRBJ1-2; D gene ambiguous. The CDR3 length is 16 residues. The V end was cut by 6 bases, the J end by 4 bases, with 21 bases between. The CDR3 sequence: CASSPTGRSISYGYTF. The CDR3 nucleotides are TGTGCCAGCAGCCCTACGGGCAGGTCGATCTCCTATGGCTACACCTTC.

There are a few counts of this clonotype. The V and J genes are TRBV5-1 and TRBJ1-5; perhaps TRBD1 as D (5 bases). Germline V CDR1 and CDR2: SGHRS, YFSETQ. CDR3 size: 15 residues. V was trimmed by 4 bases and J by 2 bases, leaving 13 bases between them. Here the CDR3 reads CASSPGIYGNQPQHF. DNA of the CDR3: TGCGCCAGCAGCCCAGGGATCTACGGCAATCAGCCCCAGCATTTT.

This clonotype has a handful of counts. The V and J genes are TRBV20-1 and TRBJ1-5; D is ambiguous. With 1 base removed from V and 0 bases from J, the gap between germline ends came to 7 bases. Germline V lookup: CDR1 DFQATT, CDR2 SNEGSKA (reference sequence). The CDR3 runs to 14 residues. CDR3 amino acids: CSARVAYSNQPQHF. The CDR3 bases are TGCAGTGCTAGAGTAGCATATAGCAATCAGCCCCAGCATTTT.

V is TRBV7-9 and J is TRBJ1-4, with D tentatively TRBD1 (6 bases). The V and J ends lost 5 bases and 7 bases respectively, with 8 bases between them. The CDR3 is 12 residues long. The V gene's germline CDR1 is SEHNR and CDR2 FQNEAQ (reference sequence). The CDR3 sequence is CASSVDSEKLFF. The CDR3 DNA sequence: TGTGCCAGCAGCGTGGACAGTGAAAAACTGTTTTTT.

This clonotype was detected only a few times. The V call is TRBV12-3 or TRBV12-4, the J call TRBJ2-7; maybe TRBD1 (6 bases). The V gene lost 6 bases and the J gene lost 0 bases, with 15 bases spanning the gap. The CDR3 covers 15 residues. The CDR3 region has the DNA TGTGCCAGCAGGACCGGACAGCTACTCTCCTACGAGCAGTACTTC. It yields the protein CASRTGQLLSYEQYF.

The chain couples TRBV27 to TRBJ2-1; tentatively, D is TRBD2 (6 bases). Per the germline V gene, CDR1 is MNHEY and CDR2 is SMNVEV (reference sequence). CDR3 length: 15 amino acids. V gave up 7 bases and J gave up 0 bases, with 13 bases separating them. Here the CDR3 reads CASIRDCSSYNEQFF. In nucleotides, the CDR3 is TGTGCCAGCATCAGGGACTGCAGCTCCTACAATGAGCAGTTCTTC.

On this clonotype: A much larger clone differs by one base, so this may be a read error. This chain joins TRBV28 and TRBJ1-2; no reliable D call. The CDR3 length is 13 residues. CDR1 is MDHEN and CDR2 is SYDVKM in the germline V gene. V was cut by 4 bases and J by 3 bases, with 9 bases left in between. The CDR3 loop reads CASSWIADYGYTF. CDR3 coding DNA: TGTGCCAGCAGTTGGATTGCAGACTATGGCTACACCTTC.

This clonotype was observed many times. The chain couples TRBV7-9 to TRBJ2-3; TRBD2 agrees at 14 bases. This CDR3 contains 18 residues. With 1 base clipped from V and 2 bases from J, the junction kept 5 bases outside the gene matches. Germline CDR1 SEHNR, CDR2 FQNEAQ (reference sequence). CDR3 nucleotides: TGTGCCAGCAGCTTAGACGGACTAGCGGGGGGAACCACAGATACGCAGTATTTT. As protein: CASSLDGLAGGTTDTQYF.

The rearrangement joins TRBV20-1 to TRBJ1-1; D gene ambiguous. Germline V lookup: CDR1 DFQATT, CDR2 SNEGSKA (reference sequence). Trimming shortened V by 3 bases and J by 1 base, and 12 bases separated the two germline ends. The CDR3 sequence is 14 residues long. CDR3 nucleotides: TGCAGTGCTAGTTCGGGTCGGCAGAACACTGAAGCTTTCTTT. Protein sequence: CSASSGRQNTEAFF.

This chain uses TRBV27 with TRBJ2-3; 8 bases are shared with TRBD2. The V and J ends lost 6 bases and 6 bases, in that order; junction bases with no gene match: 11. CDR1 is MNHEY, CDR2 SMNVEV, per germline (reference sequence). The CDR3 spans 15 residues. The CDR3 is CASSPRGGWTDTQYF. The CDR3 coding sequence is TGTGCCAGCAGCCCACGGGGGGGCTGGACGGATACGCAGTATTTT.

The CDR3 reads CSAVLWRRSSEETQYF. CDR3 sequence (DNA): TGCAGTGCGGTTCTATGGAGGAGGTCGAGTGAGGAGACCCAGTACTTC. The chain recombines TRBV20-1 with TRBJ2-5, with D possibly TRBD2 on 5 matching bases. Per the germline V gene, CDR1 is DFQATT and CDR2 is SNEGSKA (reference sequence). V was clipped by 6 bases and J by 5 bases, with 25 bases between them. CDR3 size: 16 residues.

The chain links TRBV2 to TRBJ2-1; D call uncertain. The CDR3 is 14 residues long. CDR1 SNHLY and CDR2 FYNNEI come from the germline V gene. V lost 3 bases, J lost 2 bases, and 8 bases lay in between. The DNA for the CDR3 is TGTGCCAGCAGTGACCAATCGCCCTACAATGAGCAGTTCTTC. It is translated as CASSDQSPYNEQFF. Full variable domain (rest looked up from reference TRBV2 and TRBJ2-1): EPEVTQTPSHQVTQMGQEVILRCVPISNHLYFYWYRQILGQKVEFLVSFYNNEISEKSEIFDDQFSVERPDGSNFTLKIRSTKLEDSAMYFCASSDQSPYNEQFFGPGTRLTVL.

The chain uses TRBV20-1 and TRBJ1-1; D possibly corresponds to TRBD1 (5 bases). V lost 0 bases and J 5 bases, leaving 13 bases between the germline ends. CDR3 length: 14 amino acids. Per germline, CDR1 DFQATT and CDR2 SNEGSKA (reference sequence). In DNA form, the CDR3 reads TGCAGTGCTAGAGACAGGGCCCGTGGGACTGAAGCTTTCTTT. Amino acids: CSARDRARGTEAFF.

This clonotype was observed many times. The V and J genes are TRBV9 and TRBJ2-5, with D uncertain. This CDR3 has 13 amino acids. Germline-derived CDR1 and CDR2 are SGDLS and YYNGEE. Trimming took 1 base from V and 1 from J, leaving 5 bases between them. The CDR3 DNA sequence: TGTGCCAGCAGCGTAACAGTCCAAGAGACCCAGTACTTC. It encodes CASSVTVQETQYF.

The genes are TRBV20-1 and TRBJ1-2; D not certain. Per germline, CDR1 DFQATT and CDR2 SNEGSKA (reference sequence). Trimming removed 1 base at V and 2 bases at J, with 14 bases between. CDR3 length: 15 amino acids. The CDR3 nucleotides read TGCAGTGCTAGAGTTTCCCGCTTAGGCAACTATGGCTACACCTTC. Protein product: CSARVSRLGNYGYTF.

V usage is TRBV7-2 and J usage is TRBJ2-2; 7 bases align to TRBD1. In germline, CDR1 is SGHTA, CDR2 FQGNSA. The CDR3 is 15 residues long. V shed 5 bases and J 2 bases; nucleotides not matched to a gene: 5. For the CDR3, the DNA is TGTGCCAGCAGCCACAGGGGAGCTAACACCGGGGAGCTGTTTTTT. Its protein product is CASSHRGANTGELFF.

J is TRBJ2-5 and V is TRBV10-2; no firm D call. The germline V gene has CDR1 WSHSY and CDR2 SAAADI. V was pared by 0 bases and J by 8 bases, with 16 bases between. The CDR3 is 15 residues long. The DNA of the CDR3 is TGCGCCAGCAGTGAGTCGTGGAGTTTTGGAAAAACCCAGTACTTC. Amino acid sequence: CASSESWSFGKTQYF.

The V gene is TRBV20-1, the J gene TRBJ2-1; D not certain. CDR1 is DFQATT and CDR2 is SNEGSKA in the germline V gene (reference sequence). The CDR3 runs 12 residues. Trimming cost V 4 bases and J 5 bases, with 9 bases left between them. CDR3 amino acids: CSAKYLDNEQFF. The CDR3 nucleotides are TGCAGTGCTAAGTATTTAGACAATGAGCAGTTCTTC.

V is TRBV7-2 and J is TRBJ2-1, with a possible D match to TRBD2 (6 bases). Trimming cost V 3 bases and J 4 bases, with 22 bases left between them. Per germline, CDR1 SGHTA and CDR2 FQGNSA. CDR3 length: 18 residues. This CDR3 is CASSLVSGAGLGYNEQFF. The CDR3 DNA sequence: TGTGCCAGCAGCTTGGTTTCGGGAGCAGGGCTTGGGTACAATGAGCAGTTCTTC.

This clonotype was detected only a few times. The chain has TRBV7-9 and TRBJ1-5; TRBD1 agrees at 8 bases. Trimming removed 5 bases from V and 6 bases from J; junction bases left unmatched: 9. Looked up from germline, CDR1 is SEHNR and CDR2 is FQNEAQ (reference sequence). The CDR3 covers 15 residues. CDR3 DNA sequence: TGTGCCAGCAGCACAAATACGGACAGGGTTCAGCCCCAGCATTTT. As protein: CASSTNTDRVQPQHF. The variable domain in full, with the rest retrieved from reference TRBV7-9 and TRBJ1-5, is DTGVSQNPRHKITKRGQNVTFRCDPISEHNRLYWYRQTLGQGPEFLTYFQNEAQLEKSRLLSDRFSAERPKGSFSTLEIQRTEQGDSAMYLCASSTNTDRVQPQHFGDGTRLSIL.

This clonotype was observed once. The chain links TRBV5-1 to TRBJ1-3; D unresolved. Germline V CDR1 and CDR2: SGHRS, YFSETQ. CDR3 length: 14 amino acids. V dropped 0 bases and J dropped 4 bases, with 8 bases sitting between them. For the CDR3, the DNA is TGCGCCAGCAGCTTGGGGTCAGAGGGAAACACCATATATTTT. Its translation is CASSLGSEGNTIYF. Full variable domain (missing parts from reference TRBV5-1 and TRBJ1-3): KAGVTQTPRYLIKTRGQQVTLSCSPISGHRSVSWYQQTPGQGLQFLFEYFSETQRNKGNFPGRFSGRQFSNSRSEMNVSTLELGDSALYLCASSLGSEGNTIYFGEGSWLTVV.